This TCR beta chain came from a study of blood T cell repertoires in COVID-19. In the study overall: Samples came from the United States, Italy and Spain, spanning acute and convalescent COVID-19.

The participants were between about 18 and 90 years old and came from under 25 US areas. Donors in Cohort 3 who had recovered were those with two negative PCRs, healthcare professional clearance, or resolution of their symptoms. Authors' processing steps: Amplification with reference gene primers provided the estimates of nucleated cell counts. Produced via immunoSEQ multiplex PCR; TCRdb's table is partial and in-frame only. V and J calls and clone size follow that table, whereas D and trimming were derived from the DNA. The sample lists 95,000 to 150,000 clones, 84% occurring once. Sequences were obtained from PBMCs or T cells enriched from blood (not recorded which). The receptor was isolated from a woman aged 25-40 years who had recovered from COVID-19.

This chain's CDR3 is CASSIEGVYNSPLHF. For the CDR3, the DNA is TGTGCCAGTAGTATTGAGGGGGTCTATAATTCACCCCTCCACTTT. The chain recombines TRBV19 with TRBJ1-6; possible D gene TRBD1, 6 bases. The CDR3 totals 15 residues. The V and J ends lost 3 bases and 3 bases respectively, with 9 bases between them. Per the germline V gene, CDR1 is LNHDA and CDR2 is SQIVND (reference sequence).